This T cell receptor beta chain was recorded in a study of blood T cell repertoires in COVID-19. About the study: The United States, Italy and Spain supplied acute and convalescent COVID-19 samples. Sources were T cells, B-cell-depleted T cells, or PBMCs; the material itself was cDNA or gDNA.

As processed by the authors: Nucleated cell number was recorded as an estimate derived from reference gene primer amplification. Sequencing used immunoSEQ multiplex PCR; TCRdb keeps in-frame clones, though not all of them. D and trimming come from the DNA, and the V and J calls and clone size come from that table. The sample lists some 100,000 clones, 70% to 80% occurring once. V was pared by 0 bases and J by 2 bases, with 3 bases of the junction left unmatched. CDR1 MNHEY and CDR2 SMNVEV come from the germline V gene (reference sequence). The CDR3 length is 16 residues. The chain couples TRBV27 to TRBJ1-2, with TRBD1 matching 10 bases. The clonotype comes from a man in his fifties or sixties with acute or convalescent COVID-19. The sequenced material came from peripheral blood. The CDR3 reads CASSLSGQGYNYGYTF. For the CDR3, the DNA is TGTGCCAGCAGTTTATCGGGACAGGGGTACAACTATGGCTACACCTTC.